The T cell receptor beta chain under discussion was sequenced for a study of T-cell reconstitution after alpha-beta-depleted transplantation in children. Study results and caveats: Expanded graft clones numbering several hundred reportedly gave rise to alpha-beta T cells about two months after transplant. Surviving recipient T cells and thymic progenitors accounted for the high day-60 TCRbeta diversity observed in some patients. At one year after transplant, newly produced T cells mostly accounted for T-cell counts and diversity.

CDR3 size: 11 residues. Germline values: CDR1 DFQATT, CDR2 SNEGSKA (reference sequence). The ends were cut back, 4 bases at V and 6 bases at J, with 8 bases in the middle. This sample's TCRbeta library carried unique molecular identifier barcodes. Via MiXCR, TCRdb re-called the PCR reads, giving one row per CDR3 protein. The top ten hold approximately 4.5% of the sample, which has 750,000 to 950,000 distinct CDR3 sequences, roughly 16% seen once. Of note for this clonotype: Antigen specificity is unknown.

This clonotype originated in a male patient between 5 and 17 years old who had a stem cell transplant for acute lymphoblastic leukemia, so the T cells may come from the graft donor. Sequences were derived from PBMCs, mostly from graft donor cells, sampled 360 days after TCRalphabeta/CD19-depleted stem cell transplant. The chain joins TRBV20-1 to TRBJ2-3; D remains ambiguous. CDR3 residues: CSAKARDTQYF. Here the CDR3 DNA reads TGCAGTGCTAAGGCCAGGGATACGCAGTATTTT.